This T cell receptor (beta chain) came from a study of OX40 agonist ivuxolimab in advanced cancers. At the level of the study: Every 2 weeks, patients received ivuxolimab intravenously, dosed at 0.01 to 10 mg/kg. With a range of about 20 to 79, age averaged approximately 60 years, and nearly 85% were male. Overall study results and limits: Expanded clones tended on average to be more numerous among CD8+ T cells than CD4+. What antigens the expanded peripheral T cells recognized was never established.

The CDR3 is made up of 15 amino acids. Between the trimmed V and J ends, which lost 8 bases and 0 bases, there was a span of 14 bases. Germline values: CDR1 MDHEN, CDR2 SYDVKM. Concerning this clone itself: Its antigen is undetermined.

The data were produced by immunoSEQ multiplex PCR, yet TCRdb's version contains in-frame clones alone and is incomplete. The data contain approximately 80,000 clones, around 82% of them singletons. This chain uses TRBV28 with TRBJ2-1; D is possibly TRBD2 (6 bases). Specimen: CD4+ or CD8+ T cells sorted from blood, collected in a trial of the OX40 agonist ivuxolimab. The receptor was isolated from an adult with an advanced solid tumor such as melanoma, head and neck, liver or kidney cancer. CDR3 protein: CASRRGGASYNEQFF. As DNA, the CDR3 is TGTGCCAGCCGTCGGGGAGGCGCCTCCTACAATGAGCAGTTCTTC.